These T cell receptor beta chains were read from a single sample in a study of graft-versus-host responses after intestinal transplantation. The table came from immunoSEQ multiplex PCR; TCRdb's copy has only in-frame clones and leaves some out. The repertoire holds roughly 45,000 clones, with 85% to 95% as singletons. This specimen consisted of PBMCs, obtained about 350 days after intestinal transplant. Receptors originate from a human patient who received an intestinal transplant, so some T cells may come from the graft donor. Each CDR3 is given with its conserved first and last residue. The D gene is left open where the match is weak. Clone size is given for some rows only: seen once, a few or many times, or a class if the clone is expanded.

CASSALERGGHEQFF	TGTGCCAGCAGCGCGCTCGAGCGGGGGGGCCATGAGCAGTTCTTC	.	TRBD2	TRBJ2-1	15	TRBV9
CASSLLAGRGETQYF	TGTGCCAGCAGCTTGTTAGCGGGGCGGGGAGAGACCCAGTACTTC	.	TRBD2	TRBJ2-5	15	TRBV7-3
CASSVAGSRGANTEAFF	TGTGCCAGCAGCGTAGCTGGGTCGAGGGGGGCGAACACTGAAGCTTTCTTT	.	.	TRBJ1-1	17	TRBV9
CASSIVDRENEQFF	TGTGCCAGTAGTATAGTGGACAGGGAAAATGAGCAGTTCTTC	.	TRBD1	TRBJ2-1	14	TRBV19
CASGGGLLETQYF	TGCGCCAGCGGGGGGGGACTACTGGAGACCCAGTACTTC	once	TRBD2	TRBJ2-5	13	TRBV5-1
CASSYSDRTYEQYF	TGTGCCAGCAGTTACTCGGACCGAACCTACGAGCAGTACTTC	.	.	TRBJ2-7	14	TRBV6-6
CASSETSADTQYF	TGTGCCAGCAGTGAGACTAGCGCAGATACGCAGTATTTT	.	TRBD2	TRBJ2-3	13	TRBV6-1
CASSSWTGEGSPLHF	TGCGCCAGCAGCTCGTGGACAGGGGAAGGTTCACCCCTCCACTTT	.	TRBD1	TRBJ1-6	15	TRBV4-1
CASSLDGPGYTEAFF	TGTGCCAGCAGCTTAGACGGGCCAGGGTACACTGAAGCTTTCTTT	.	.	TRBJ1-1	15	TRBV7-6
CASSLELAGGQETQYF	TGTGCCAGCAGCTTAGAGCTAGCGGGGGGGCAAGAGACCCAGTACTTC	.	TRBD2	TRBJ2-5	16	TRBV7-3
CAISDSNEQFF	TGTGCCATCAGTGACAGCAATGAGCAGTTCTTC	.	.	TRBJ2-1	11	TRBV10-3
CASSSERQGINYGYTF	TGTGCCAGCAGTTCCGAGCGACAGGGAATTAACTATGGCTACACCTTC	once	TRBD1	TRBJ1-2	16	TRBV6-5
CASSLATANYGYTF	TGTGCCAGCAGCTTGGCCACAGCTAACTATGGCTACACCTTC	.	.	TRBJ1-2	14	TRBV5-5
CASSYEASGFNEQFF	TGTGCCAGCAGTTACGAGGCTAGCGGTTTCAATGAGCAGTTCTTC	.	TRBD2	TRBJ2-1	15	TRBV6-5
CASSLEVRNTEAFF	TGTGCCAGCAGCTTGGAAGTACGGAACACTGAAGCTTTCTTT	few	.	TRBJ1-1	14	TRBV7-6
CASSYANAGRDTQYF	TGTGCCAGCAGTTACGCCAATGCGGGACGAGATACGCAGTATTTT	.	.	TRBJ2-3	15	TRBV6-5
CASSLSMDRDQPQHF	TGTGCCAGCAGCTTATCTATGGACAGAGATCAGCCCCAGCATTTT	.	.	TRBJ1-5	15	TRBV7-6
CASRAGNTIYF	TGTGCCAGTAGGGCTGGAAACACCATATATTTT	.	.	TRBJ1-3	11	TRBV19
CASSLGGEAFF	TGTGCCAGCAGTTTGGGGGGTGAAGCTTTCTTT	.	.	TRBJ1-1	11	TRBV6-5
CASSGGGRLLSTDTQYF	TGCGCCAGCTCGGGAGGGGGTCGTCTCCTTAGCACAGATACGCAGTATTTT	.	TRBD2	TRBJ2-3	17	TRBV10-2
CASSFFPPPAGPYEQYF	TGTGCCAGCAGCTTTTTTCCCCCCCCAGCGGGACCTTACGAGCAGTACTTC	.	TRBD2	TRBJ2-7	17	TRBV7-9
CASSQELAGVYEQYF	TGCGCCAGCAGCCAAGAACTAGCGGGGGTATACGAGCAGTACTTC	.	TRBD2	TRBJ2-7	15	TRBV4-1
CASGFWGVSSYEQYF	TGTGCTAGTGGTTTTTGGGGTGTAAGCTCCTACGAGCAGTACTTC	.	.	TRBJ2-7	15	TRBV12-5
CASSGSSGSYEQYF	TGTGCCAGCAGTGGTAGCTCCGGCTCCTACGAGCAGTACTTC	once	.	TRBJ2-7	14	TRBV2